These T cell receptor beta chains were read from a single sample in a study of T cell repertoires in cytomegalovirus infection. For these receptors, no antigen is known. TCRdb reanalysed the reads using MiXCR and keeps one entry per CDR3 protein. Altogether some 800,000 distinct CDR3 sequences are present, 25% to 30% being singletons, with the ten largest covering 13%. The sequencing used cultured CD8+ T cells from PBMCs, collected from culture after CMV antigen stimulation. Receptors originate from a human donor in good health (CMV status not recorded). Some clones in this sample may be carry-over from other donors' samples. Each CDR3 is given with its conserved first and last residue. Each record gives: CDR3 length, V gene, clone size, D gene, J gene, CDR3 protein, CDR3 DNA. The D gene is left open where the match is weak. Clone size is not always given. Where it is, it says once, few, many or a class for expanded clones.

cdr3_length: 16
v_call: TRBV12-5
clone_size: few
d_call: NA
j_call: TRBJ2-6
cdr3_aa: CASGWDLQGPANVLTF
cdr3_nt: TGTGCTAGTGGTTGGGACCTACAGGGTCCGGCCAACGTCCTGACTTTC

cdr3_length: 12
v_call: TRBV7-9
clone_size: few
d_call: NA
j_call: TRBJ2-2
cdr3_aa: CASITGIGELFF
cdr3_nt: TGTGCCAGCATCACGGGTATCGGGGAGCTGTTTTTT

cdr3_length: 18
v_call: TRBV12-3/TRBV12-4
clone_size: NA
d_call: TRBD2
j_call: TRBJ2-3
cdr3_aa: CASSLRDILAGTHDTQYF
cdr3_nt: TGTGCCAGCAGTTTAAGGGACATACTAGCGGGTACCCACGATACGCAGTATTTT

cdr3_length: 14
v_call: TRBV6-5
clone_size: NA
d_call: NA
j_call: TRBJ2-5
cdr3_aa: CASRQTVGPETQYF
cdr3_nt: TGTGCCAGCAGGCAGACTGTGGGCCCTGAGACCCAGTACTTC

cdr3_length: 13
v_call: TRBV19
clone_size: few
d_call: NA
j_call: TRBJ2-1
cdr3_aa: CASSIGWGDEQFF
cdr3_nt: TGTGCCAGTAGTATAGGATGGGGGGATGAGCAGTTCTTC

cdr3_length: 15
v_call: TRBV7-6
clone_size: few
d_call: TRBD2
j_call: TRBJ2-1
cdr3_aa: CASSFLAGGQLEQFF
cdr3_nt: TGTGCCAGCAGCTTCCTAGCGGGGGGGCAGTTGGAGCAGTTCTTC

cdr3_length: 15
v_call: TRBV27
clone_size: NA
d_call: NA
j_call: TRBJ2-3
cdr3_aa: CASSLVKGPTDTQYF
cdr3_nt: TGTGCCAGCAGTTTAGTGAAAGGGCCGACAGATACGCAGTATTTT

cdr3_length: 15
v_call: TRBV28
clone_size: once
d_call: NA
j_call: TRBJ1-5
cdr3_aa: CASSFDEQGNQPQHF
cdr3_nt: TGTGCCAGCAGTTTTGACGAACAGGGCAATCAGCCCCAGCATTTT

cdr3_length: 13
v_call: TRBV19
clone_size: NA
d_call: NA
j_call: TRBJ2-7
cdr3_aa: CASSADGYYEQYF
cdr3_nt: TGTGCCAGTAGTGCCGATGGGTACTACGAGCAGTACTTC

cdr3_length: 15
v_call: TRBV6-1
clone_size: few
d_call: TRBD1
j_call: TRBJ1-2
cdr3_aa: CASSETQGAGWGYTF
cdr3_nt: TGTGCCAGCAGTGAAACTCAGGGGGCAGGTTGGGGCTACACCTTC

cdr3_length: 15
v_call: TRBV9
clone_size: NA
d_call: NA
j_call: TRBJ1-4
cdr3_aa: CASSVDRETNEKLFF
cdr3_nt: TGTGCCAGCAGCGTAGATCGAGAGACTAATGAAAAACTGTTTTTT

cdr3_length: 13
v_call: TRBV13
clone_size: many
d_call: NA
j_call: TRBJ1-2
cdr3_aa: CASSLQGPGGYTF
cdr3_nt: TGTGCCAGCAGCTTACAAGGGCCGGGGGGCTACACCTTC

cdr3_length: 19
v_call: TRBV13
clone_size: few
d_call: NA
j_call: TRBJ1-6
cdr3_aa: CASSLGSLTASSYNSPLHF
cdr3_nt: TGTGCCAGCAGCTTAGGATCTCTAACAGCTAGCTCCTATAATTCACCCCTCCACTTT

cdr3_length: 14
v_call: TRBV6-5
clone_size: many
d_call: NA
j_call: TRBJ1-5
cdr3_aa: CASSYGGSGQPQHF
cdr3_nt: TGTGCCAGCAGTTACGGGGGGTCTGGTCAGCCCCAGCATTTT

cdr3_length: 18
v_call: TRBV7-4
clone_size: NA
d_call: NA
j_call: TRBJ2-3
cdr3_aa: CASSLVQHIRASTDTQYF
cdr3_nt: TGTGCCAGCAGCTTAGTCCAGCACATAAGAGCTAGCACAGATACGCAGTATTTT

cdr3_length: 14
v_call: TRBV27
clone_size: NA
d_call: NA
j_call: TRBJ1-2
cdr3_aa: CASSLSSRFYGYTF
cdr3_nt: TGTGCCAGCAGTTTATCGAGTAGGTTCTATGGCTACACCTTC

cdr3_length: 14
v_call: TRBV6-6
clone_size: few
d_call: TRBD1
j_call: TRBJ2-5
cdr3_aa: CASSYGTGKETQYF
cdr3_nt: TGTGCCAGCAGTTACGGGACAGGGAAAGAGACCCAGTACTTC

cdr3_length: 17
v_call: TRBV7-6
clone_size: few
d_call: NA
j_call: TRBJ1-3
cdr3_aa: CASSLVADRYSGNTIYF
cdr3_nt: TGTGCCAGCAGCTTAGTAGCCGACAGGTACTCTGGAAACACCATATATTTT

cdr3_length: 19
v_call: TRBV3-1
clone_size: NA
d_call: TRBD1
j_call: TRBJ2-6
cdr3_aa: CASSQGRWRQGSGANVLTF
cdr3_nt: TGTGCCAGCAGCCAAGGAAGGTGGAGACAGGGTTCTGGGGCCAACGTCCTGACTTTC

cdr3_length: 16
v_call: TRBV20-1
clone_size: few
d_call: NA
j_call: TRBJ1-5
cdr3_aa: CSARDWTVKFNQPQHF
cdr3_nt: TGCAGTGCTAGAGATTGGACAGTGAAATTCAATCAGCCCCAGCATTTT

cdr3_length: 15
v_call: TRBV11-2
clone_size: NA
d_call: TRBD2
j_call: TRBJ2-4
cdr3_aa: CASSRGLAGVNIQYF
cdr3_nt: TGTGCCAGCAGCCGCGGACTAGCGGGGGTAAACATTCAGTACTTC

cdr3_length: 16
v_call: TRBV28
clone_size: few
d_call: NA
j_call: TRBJ1-5
cdr3_aa: CASRSTPSGFNQPQHF
cdr3_nt: TGTGCCAGCAGATCAACCCCTTCAGGGTTCAATCAGCCCCAGCATTTT

cdr3_length: 16
v_call: TRBV5-5
clone_size: few
d_call: TRBD1
j_call: TRBJ1-2
cdr3_aa: CASSPYDREGGYGYTF
cdr3_nt: TGTGCCAGCAGCCCCTACGACAGGGAAGGAGGCTATGGCTACACCTTC

cdr3_length: 15
v_call: TRBV4-1
clone_size: NA
d_call: NA
j_call: TRBJ1-1
cdr3_aa: CASSQEDTMNTEAFF
cdr3_nt: TGCGCCAGCAGCCAAGAAGACACAATGAACACTGAAGCTTTCTTT

cdr3_length: 17
v_call: TRBV7-6
clone_size: many
d_call: NA
j_call: TRBJ2-5
cdr3_aa: CASSLFVYGRGKETQYF
cdr3_nt: TGTGCCAGCAGCTTGTTCGTCTACGGTAGGGGGAAGGAGACCCAGTACTTC

cdr3_length: 15
v_call: TRBV27
clone_size: NA
d_call: TRBD1
j_call: TRBJ1-1
cdr3_aa: CATRDRGGRNTEAFF
cdr3_nt: TGTGCCACCCGGGACAGGGGTGGTAGGAACACTGAAGCTTTCTTT

cdr3_length: 13
v_call: TRBV20-1
clone_size: few
d_call: NA
j_call: TRBJ2-2
cdr3_aa: CSARSEKTGELFF
cdr3_nt: TGCAGTGCTAGGTCGGAGAAAACCGGGGAGCTGTTTTTT

cdr3_length: 15
v_call: TRBV5-1
clone_size: NA
d_call: NA
j_call: TRBJ1-3
cdr3_aa: CASSTGLSSGNTIYF
cdr3_nt: TGCGCCAGCTCAACGGGTCTCTCCTCTGGAAACACCATATATTTT

cdr3_length: 16
v_call: TRBV27
clone_size: once
d_call: NA
j_call: TRBJ2-1
cdr3_aa: CASYRSRVEFSNEQFF
cdr3_nt: TGTGCCAGCTACAGGTCTAGGGTAGAATTTAGCAATGAGCAGTTCTTC

cdr3_length: 16
v_call: TRBV11-3
clone_size: few
d_call: TRBD2
j_call: TRBJ2-3
cdr3_aa: CASSFISGGTTDTQYF
cdr3_nt: TGTGCCAGCAGCTTTATTAGCGGGGGGACCACAGATACGCAGTATTTT

cdr3_length: 14
v_call: TRBV12-3/TRBV12-4
clone_size: NA
d_call: NA
j_call: TRBJ2-5
cdr3_aa: CASSLDWAGETQYF
cdr3_nt: TGTGCCAGCAGTCTGGACTGGGCAGGAGAGACCCAGTACTTC

cdr3_length: 12
v_call: TRBV2
clone_size: NA
d_call: NA
j_call: TRBJ2-1
cdr3_aa: CASLGGGDEQFF
cdr3_nt: TGTGCCAGCCTGGGGGGGGGCGATGAGCAGTTCTTC

cdr3_length: 12
v_call: TRBV12-3/TRBV12-4
clone_size: NA
d_call: NA
j_call: TRBJ2-1
cdr3_aa: CASSAGAIEQFF
cdr3_nt: TGTGCCAGCAGTGCAGGAGCTATTGAGCAGTTCTTC

cdr3_length: 14
v_call: TRBV19
clone_size: NA
d_call: TRBD1
j_call: TRBJ1-1
cdr3_aa: CASIRDRRGTEAFF
cdr3_nt: TGTGCCAGTATAAGGGACAGGCGCGGGACTGAAGCTTTCTTT

cdr3_length: 13
v_call: TRBV29-1
clone_size: NA
d_call: NA
j_call: TRBJ2-2
cdr3_aa: CSGLKGNTGELFF
cdr3_nt: TGCAGCGGCCTAAAAGGGAACACCGGGGAGCTGTTTTTT

cdr3_length: 17
v_call: TRBV7-2
clone_size: many
d_call: NA
j_call: TRBJ2-7
cdr3_aa: CASSLHHLGGAVSEQYF
cdr3_nt: TGTGCCAGCAGCTTACATCATCTAGGGGGGGCCGTCTCCGAGCAGTACTTC

cdr3_length: 15
v_call: TRBV27
clone_size: NA
d_call: TRBD1
j_call: TRBJ1-2
cdr3_aa: CASTNAGGGGYGYTF
cdr3_nt: TGTGCCAGCACCAACGCCGGAGGGGGCGGATATGGCTACACCTTC

cdr3_length: 17
v_call: TRBV3-1
clone_size: few
d_call: TRBD2
j_call: TRBJ2-1
cdr3_aa: CASSQDQRGGGRHEQFF
cdr3_nt: TGTGCCAGCAGCCAAGATCAGAGGGGCGGGGGGAGGCATGAGCAGTTCTTC

cdr3_length: 15
v_call: TRBV7-2
clone_size: many
d_call: NA
j_call: TRBJ2-1
cdr3_aa: CASGTGHSSYNEQFF
cdr3_nt: TGTGCCAGCGGAACAGGTCACAGCTCCTACAATGAGCAGTTCTTC

cdr3_length: 16
v_call: TRBV12-5
clone_size: NA
d_call: TRBD2
j_call: TRBJ2-2
cdr3_aa: CASASQRGRGTGELFF
cdr3_nt: TGTGCTAGTGCTTCCCAGCGGGGCCGGGGCACCGGGGAGCTGTTTTTT

cdr3_length: 15
v_call: TRBV28
clone_size: NA
d_call: NA
j_call: TRBJ2-6
cdr3_aa: CASSRQVSGANVLTF
cdr3_nt: TGTGCCAGCAGTAGACAGGTCTCTGGGGCCAACGTCCTGACTTTC

cdr3_length: 13
v_call: TRBV6-1
clone_size: NA
d_call: NA
j_call: TRBJ1-1
cdr3_aa: CASRKSENTEAFF
cdr3_nt: TGTGCCAGCAGAAAGTCAGAGAACACTGAAGCTTTCTTT

cdr3_length: 15
v_call: TRBV2
clone_size: NA
d_call: NA
j_call: TRBJ1-5
cdr3_aa: CASSGVTGSNQPQHF
cdr3_nt: TGTGCCAGCAGTGGGGTTACAGGAAGCAATCAGCCCCAGCATTTT

cdr3_length: 14
v_call: TRBV2
clone_size: NA
d_call: TRBD1
j_call: TRBJ2-2
cdr3_aa: CASSENRGPGELFF
cdr3_nt: TGTGCCAGCAGTGAGAACAGGGGGCCCGGGGAGCTGTTTTTT

cdr3_length: 17
v_call: TRBV20-1
clone_size: few
d_call: TRBD2
j_call: TRBJ2-3
cdr3_aa: CSARDTSGTPRADTQYF
cdr3_nt: TGCAGTGCTAGAGATACTAGCGGGACTCCCCGGGCAGATACGCAGTATTTT

cdr3_length: 17
v_call: TRBV4-1
clone_size: NA
d_call: TRBD1
j_call: TRBJ2-7
cdr3_aa: CASSHTALGQSSYEQYF
cdr3_nt: TGCGCCAGCAGCCACACAGCCTTGGGACAGAGCTCCTACGAGCAGTACTTC

cdr3_length: 15
v_call: TRBV5-1
clone_size: NA
d_call: NA
j_call: TRBJ2-3
cdr3_aa: CASIHGRGSTDTQYF
cdr3_nt: TGCGCCAGCATACACGGTCGGGGCAGCACAGATACGCAGTATTTT

cdr3_length: 16
v_call: TRBV6-5
clone_size: NA
d_call: NA
j_call: TRBJ1-1
cdr3_aa: CASSPGRGGSDTEAFF
cdr3_nt: TGTGCCAGCAGTCCGGGTCGAGGAGGCAGCGACACTGAAGCTTTCTTT

cdr3_length: 14
v_call: TRBV12-3/TRBV12-4
clone_size: many
d_call: TRBD2
j_call: TRBJ2-1
cdr3_aa: CASRSSGAFNEQFF
cdr3_nt: TGTGCCAGCAGATCTAGCGGGGCCTTCAATGAGCAGTTCTTC

cdr3_length: 13
v_call: TRBV4-1
clone_size: NA
d_call: NA
j_call: TRBJ1-6
cdr3_aa: CASSQAANSPLHF
cdr3_nt: TGCGCCAGCAGCCAAGCCGCGAATTCACCCCTCCACTTT

cdr3_length: 14
v_call: TRBV6-2/TRBV6-3
clone_size: NA
d_call: NA
j_call: TRBJ1-5
cdr3_aa: CANSPPWSNQPQHF
cdr3_nt: TGTGCCAACAGCCCCCCATGGAGCAATCAGCCCCAGCATTTT

cdr3_length: 15
v_call: TRBV7-6
clone_size: few
d_call: TRBD1
j_call: TRBJ2-2
cdr3_aa: CASSLTGANAGELFF
cdr3_nt: TGTGCCAGCAGCTTAACAGGGGCAAATGCCGGGGAGCTGTTTTTT

cdr3_length: 18
v_call: TRBV11-2
clone_size: once
d_call: TRBD1
j_call: TRBJ2-5
cdr3_aa: CASSLEGSPGQGKETQYF
cdr3_nt: TGTGCCAGCAGCTTAGAGGGCTCCCCGGGACAGGGCAAGGAGACCCAGTACTTC

cdr3_length: 15
v_call: TRBV27
clone_size: NA
d_call: NA
j_call: TRBJ1-1
cdr3_aa: CASSSRQFMNTEAFF
cdr3_nt: TGTGCCAGCAGTTCGCGGCAGTTCATGAACACTGAAGCTTTCTTT

cdr3_length: 17
v_call: TRBV19
clone_size: NA
d_call: NA
j_call: TRBJ1-1
cdr3_aa: CASSIDWDTGVNTEAFF
cdr3_nt: TGTGCCAGTAGTATAGATTGGGACACTGGGGTGAACACTGAAGCTTTCTTT

cdr3_length: 16
v_call: TRBV7-8
clone_size: many
d_call: TRBD1
j_call: TRBJ1-5
cdr3_aa: CASSLAGTGSNQPQHF
cdr3_nt: TGTGCCAGCAGCTTAGCCGGGACAGGGAGCAATCAGCCCCAGCATTTT

cdr3_length: 16
v_call: TRBV20-1
clone_size: NA
d_call: NA
j_call: TRBJ1-4
cdr3_aa: CSASYTRRKLDEKLFF
cdr3_nt: TGCAGTGCTAGTTACACGAGAAGGAAACTGGATGAAAAACTGTTTTTT

cdr3_length: 12
v_call: TRBV6-2/TRBV6-3
clone_size: few
d_call: NA
j_call: TRBJ2-1
cdr3_aa: CASEGGDNEQFF
cdr3_nt: TGTGCCAGCGAAGGGGGAGACAATGAGCAGTTCTTC

cdr3_length: 15
v_call: TRBV27
clone_size: many
d_call: NA
j_call: TRBJ2-7
cdr3_aa: CASSLWGVRGYEQYF
cdr3_nt: TGTGCCAGCAGTTTATGGGGCGTGAGGGGCTACGAGCAGTACTTC